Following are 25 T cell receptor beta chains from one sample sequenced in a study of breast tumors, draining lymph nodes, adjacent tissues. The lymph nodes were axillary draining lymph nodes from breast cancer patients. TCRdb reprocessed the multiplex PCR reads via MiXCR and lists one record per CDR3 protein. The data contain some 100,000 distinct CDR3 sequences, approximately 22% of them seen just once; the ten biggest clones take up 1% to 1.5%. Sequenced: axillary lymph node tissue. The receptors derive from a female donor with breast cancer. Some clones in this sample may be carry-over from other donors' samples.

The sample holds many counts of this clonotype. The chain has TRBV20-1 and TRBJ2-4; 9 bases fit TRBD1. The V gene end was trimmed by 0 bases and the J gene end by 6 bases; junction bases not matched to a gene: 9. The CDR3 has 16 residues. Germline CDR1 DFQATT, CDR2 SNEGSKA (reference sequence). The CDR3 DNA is TGCAGTGCTAGAGATCTGGGGGACAGGGATCTAAACATTCAGTACTTC. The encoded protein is CSARDLGDRDLNIQYF.

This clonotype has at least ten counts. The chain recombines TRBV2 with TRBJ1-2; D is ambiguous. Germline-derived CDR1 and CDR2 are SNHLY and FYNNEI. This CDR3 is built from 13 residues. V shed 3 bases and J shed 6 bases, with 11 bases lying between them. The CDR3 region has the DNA TGTGCCAGCAGTGAGAACGGGGTGGATGGCTACACCTTC. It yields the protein CASSENGVDGYTF.

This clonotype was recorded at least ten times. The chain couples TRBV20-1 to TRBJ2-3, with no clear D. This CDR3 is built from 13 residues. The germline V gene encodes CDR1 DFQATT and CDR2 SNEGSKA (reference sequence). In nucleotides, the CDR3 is TGCAGCGGTTTTGGCAGAAGCACAGATACGCAGTATTTT. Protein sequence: CSGFGRSTDTQYF.

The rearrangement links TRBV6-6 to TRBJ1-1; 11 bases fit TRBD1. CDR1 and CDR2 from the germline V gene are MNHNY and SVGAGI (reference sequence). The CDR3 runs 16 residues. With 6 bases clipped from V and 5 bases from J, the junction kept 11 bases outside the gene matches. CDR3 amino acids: CASSRTGGAAGTEAFF. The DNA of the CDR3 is TGTGCCAGCAGCAGGACAGGGGGCGCGGCCGGTACTGAAGCTTTCTTT.

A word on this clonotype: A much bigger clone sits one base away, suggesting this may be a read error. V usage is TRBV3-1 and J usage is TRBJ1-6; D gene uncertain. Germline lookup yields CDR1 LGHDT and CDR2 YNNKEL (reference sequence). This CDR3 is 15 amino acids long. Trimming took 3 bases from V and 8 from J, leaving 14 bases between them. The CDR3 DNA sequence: TGTGCCAGCAGCCACCGGGCCTCTCCCTATTCACCCCTCCACTTT. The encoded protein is CASSHRASPYSPLHF.

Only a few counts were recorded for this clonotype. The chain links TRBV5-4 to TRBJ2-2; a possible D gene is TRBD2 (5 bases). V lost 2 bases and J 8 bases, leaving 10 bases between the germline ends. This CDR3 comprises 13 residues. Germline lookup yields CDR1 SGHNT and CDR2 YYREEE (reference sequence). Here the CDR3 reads CASSLLTGGELFF. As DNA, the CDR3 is TGTGCCAGCAGCTTACTAACGGGAGGGGAGCTGTTTTTT.

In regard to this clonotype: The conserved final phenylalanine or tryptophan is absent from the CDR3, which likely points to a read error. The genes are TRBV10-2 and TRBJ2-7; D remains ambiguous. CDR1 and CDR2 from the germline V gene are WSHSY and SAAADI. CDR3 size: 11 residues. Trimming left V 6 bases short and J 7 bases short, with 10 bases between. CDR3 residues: CASRAAEEQYL. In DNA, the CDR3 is TGCGCCAGCAGGGCAGCTGAGGAGCAGTACCTC.

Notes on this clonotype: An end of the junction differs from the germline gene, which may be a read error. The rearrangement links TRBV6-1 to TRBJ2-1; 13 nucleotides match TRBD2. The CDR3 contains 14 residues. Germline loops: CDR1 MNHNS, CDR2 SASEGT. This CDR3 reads CASSGTSGSSEKFF. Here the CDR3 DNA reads TGTGCCAGCAGTGGGACTAGCGGGAGTAGTGAGAAGTTCTTC.

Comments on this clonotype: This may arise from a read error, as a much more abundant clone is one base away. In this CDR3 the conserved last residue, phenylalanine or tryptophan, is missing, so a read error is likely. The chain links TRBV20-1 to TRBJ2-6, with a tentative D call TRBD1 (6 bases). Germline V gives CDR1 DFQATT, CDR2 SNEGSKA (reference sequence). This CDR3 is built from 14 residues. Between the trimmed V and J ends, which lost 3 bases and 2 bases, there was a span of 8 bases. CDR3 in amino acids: CSASEGAGANVLTL. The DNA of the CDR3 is TGCAGTGCTAGCGAGGGGGCTGGGGCCAACGTCCTGACTCTC.

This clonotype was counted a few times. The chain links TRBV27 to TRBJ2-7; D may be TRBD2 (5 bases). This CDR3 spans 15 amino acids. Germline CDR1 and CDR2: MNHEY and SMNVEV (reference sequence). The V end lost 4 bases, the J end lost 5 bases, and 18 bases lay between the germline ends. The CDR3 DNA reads TGTGCCAGCAGTTCCTGGACTGTCACGGGTCACGAGCAGTACTTC. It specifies CASSSWTVTGHEQYF.

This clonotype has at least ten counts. This chain's CDR3 is CAISDGGSPQHF. DNA for the CDR3: TGTGCCATCAGTGACGGAGGGAGCCCCCAGCATTTT. The chain links TRBV10-3 to TRBJ1-5, with no clear D. The germline V gene encodes CDR1 ENHRY and CDR2 SYGVKD. V was trimmed by 3 bases and J by 10 bases, leaving 10 bases between them. The CDR3 covers 12 residues.

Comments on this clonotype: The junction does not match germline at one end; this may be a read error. CDR3 in amino acids: CASSYGNHETQYF. DNA for the CDR3: TGTGCCAGCAGTTACGGGAACCATGAGACCCAGTACTTC. The chain uses TRBV6-5 and TRBJ2-5, with D uncertain. This CDR3 is 13 amino acids long. Germline CDR1 MNHEY, CDR2 SVGAGI.

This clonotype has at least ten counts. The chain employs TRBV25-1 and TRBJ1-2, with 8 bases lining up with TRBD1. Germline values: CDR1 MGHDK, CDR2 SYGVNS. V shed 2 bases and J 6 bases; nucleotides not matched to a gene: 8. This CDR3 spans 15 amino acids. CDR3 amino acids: CASSEDGRGLNGYTF. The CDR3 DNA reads TGTGCCAGCAGTGAAGATGGCAGGGGGCTTAATGGCTACACCTTC.

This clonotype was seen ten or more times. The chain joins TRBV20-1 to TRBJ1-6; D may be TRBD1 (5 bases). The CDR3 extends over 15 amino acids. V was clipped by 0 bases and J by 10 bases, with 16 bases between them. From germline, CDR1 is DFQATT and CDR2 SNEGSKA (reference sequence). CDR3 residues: CSARDDLKGRSPLHF. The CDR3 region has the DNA TGCAGTGCTAGAGATGATCTTAAGGGGAGATCACCCCTCCACTTT.

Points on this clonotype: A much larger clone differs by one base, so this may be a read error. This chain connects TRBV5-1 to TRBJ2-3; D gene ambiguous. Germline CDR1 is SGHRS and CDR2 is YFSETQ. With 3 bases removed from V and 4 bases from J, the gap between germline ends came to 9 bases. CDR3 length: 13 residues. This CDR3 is CASSSPWADTQYF. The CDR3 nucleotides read TGCGCCAGCAGCTCCCCGTGGGCAGATACGCAGTATTTT.

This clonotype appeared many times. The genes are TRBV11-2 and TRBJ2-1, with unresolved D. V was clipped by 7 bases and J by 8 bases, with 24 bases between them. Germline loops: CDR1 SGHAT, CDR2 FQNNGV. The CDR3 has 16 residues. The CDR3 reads CASTPLFGPSRDEQFF. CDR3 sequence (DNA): TGTGCCAGCACACCGCTGTTTGGACCTTCGCGCGATGAGCAGTTCTTC.

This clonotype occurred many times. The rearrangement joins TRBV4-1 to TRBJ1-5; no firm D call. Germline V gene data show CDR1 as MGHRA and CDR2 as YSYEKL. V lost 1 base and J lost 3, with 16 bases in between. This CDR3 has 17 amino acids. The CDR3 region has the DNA TGCGCCAGCAGCCAAGTCGATGGCGGGTGGGCCAATCAGCCCCAGCATTTT. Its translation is CASSQVDGGWANQPQHF.

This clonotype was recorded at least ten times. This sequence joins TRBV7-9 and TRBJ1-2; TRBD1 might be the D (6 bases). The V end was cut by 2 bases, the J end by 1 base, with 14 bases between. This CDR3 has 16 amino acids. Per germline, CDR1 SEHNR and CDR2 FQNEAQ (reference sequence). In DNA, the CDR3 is TGTGCCAGCAGCTTAACTCAGGGGATTTTTAACTATGGCTACACCTTC. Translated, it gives CASSLTQGIFNYGYTF.

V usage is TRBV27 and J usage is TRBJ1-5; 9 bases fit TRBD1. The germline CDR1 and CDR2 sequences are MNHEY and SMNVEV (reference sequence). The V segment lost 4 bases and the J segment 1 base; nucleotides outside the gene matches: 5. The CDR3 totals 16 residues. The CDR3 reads CASSSGTGRSNQPQHF. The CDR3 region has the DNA TGTGCCAGCAGTTCGGGGACAGGGAGGAGCAATCAGCCCCAGCATTTT.

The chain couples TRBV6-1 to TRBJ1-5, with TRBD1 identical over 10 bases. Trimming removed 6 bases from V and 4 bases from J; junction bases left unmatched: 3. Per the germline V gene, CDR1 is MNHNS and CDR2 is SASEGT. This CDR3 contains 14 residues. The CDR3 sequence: CASRTGQGNQPQHF. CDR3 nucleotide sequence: TGTGCCAGCAGGACGGGACAGGGGAATCAGCCCCAGCATTTT.

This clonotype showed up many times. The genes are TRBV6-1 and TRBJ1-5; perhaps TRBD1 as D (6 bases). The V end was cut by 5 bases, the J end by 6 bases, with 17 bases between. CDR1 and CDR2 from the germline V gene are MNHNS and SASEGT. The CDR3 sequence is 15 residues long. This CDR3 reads CASSLTGKNVQPQHF. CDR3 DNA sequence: TGTGCCAGCAGTCTCACAGGGAAGAATGTTCAGCCCCAGCATTTT.

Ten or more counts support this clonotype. As DNA, the CDR3 is TGTGCCAGCAGCCTACGGGCCTCGAATTCACCCCTCCACTTT. It encodes CASSLRASNSPLHF. This chain connects TRBV6-5 to TRBJ1-6; no reliable D call. The V end lost 6 bases, the J end lost 7 bases, and 13 bases lay between the germline ends. The CDR3 totals 14 residues. Germline V lookup: CDR1 MNHEY, CDR2 SVGAGI.

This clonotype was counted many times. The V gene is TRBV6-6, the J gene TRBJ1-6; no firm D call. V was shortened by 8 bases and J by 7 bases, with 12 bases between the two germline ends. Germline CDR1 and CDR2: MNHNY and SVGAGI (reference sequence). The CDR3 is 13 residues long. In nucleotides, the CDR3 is TGTGCCAGCTGCGAGACTCGAAATTCACCCCTCCACTTT. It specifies CASCETRNSPLHF.

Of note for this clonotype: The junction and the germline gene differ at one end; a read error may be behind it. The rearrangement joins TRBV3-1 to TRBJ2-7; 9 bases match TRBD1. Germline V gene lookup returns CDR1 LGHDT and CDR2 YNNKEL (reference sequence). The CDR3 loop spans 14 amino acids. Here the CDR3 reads CASSPGQGPYEQHF. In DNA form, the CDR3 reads TGTGCCAGCAGCCCCGGACAGGGGCCCTACGAGCAGCACTTC.

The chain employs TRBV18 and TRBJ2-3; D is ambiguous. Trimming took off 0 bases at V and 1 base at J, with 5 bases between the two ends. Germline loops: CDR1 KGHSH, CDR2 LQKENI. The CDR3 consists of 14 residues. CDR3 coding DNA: TGTGCCAGCTCACCACCTTCGGGCACAGATACGCAGTATTTT. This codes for CASSPPSGTDTQYF.